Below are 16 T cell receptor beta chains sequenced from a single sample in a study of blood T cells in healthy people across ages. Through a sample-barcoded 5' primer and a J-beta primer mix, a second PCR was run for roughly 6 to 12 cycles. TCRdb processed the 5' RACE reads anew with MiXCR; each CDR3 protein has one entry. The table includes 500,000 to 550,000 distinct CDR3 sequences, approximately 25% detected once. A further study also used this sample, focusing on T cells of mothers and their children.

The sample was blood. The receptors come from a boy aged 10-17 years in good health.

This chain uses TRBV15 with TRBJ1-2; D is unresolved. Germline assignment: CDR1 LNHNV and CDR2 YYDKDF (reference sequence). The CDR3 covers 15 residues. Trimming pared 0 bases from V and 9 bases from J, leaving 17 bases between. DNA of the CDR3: TGTGCCACCAGCAGAGATGACACTACGACCCCAAGCTACACCTTC. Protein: CATSRDDTTTPSYTF. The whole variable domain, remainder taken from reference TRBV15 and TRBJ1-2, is DAMVIQNPRYQVTQFGKPVTLSCSQTLNHNVMYWYQQKSSQAPKLLFHYYDKDFNNEADTPDNFQSRRPNTSFCFLDIRSPGLGDTAMYLCATSRDDTTTPSYTFGSGTRLTVV.

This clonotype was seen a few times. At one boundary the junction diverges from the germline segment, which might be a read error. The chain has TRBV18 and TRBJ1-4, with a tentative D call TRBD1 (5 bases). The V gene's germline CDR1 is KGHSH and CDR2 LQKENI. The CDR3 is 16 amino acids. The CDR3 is CTSSPDRAKSGEKLFF. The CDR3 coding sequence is TGTACCAGCTCACCCGACAGAGCCAAGTCCGGTGAAAAACTGTTTTTT. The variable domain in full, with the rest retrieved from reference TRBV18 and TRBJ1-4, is NAGVMQNPRHLVRRRGQEARLRCSPMKGHSHVYWYRQLPEEGLKFMVYLQKENIIDESGMPKERFSAEFPKEGPSILRIQQVVRGDSAAYFCTSSPDRAKSGEKLFFGSGTQLSVL.

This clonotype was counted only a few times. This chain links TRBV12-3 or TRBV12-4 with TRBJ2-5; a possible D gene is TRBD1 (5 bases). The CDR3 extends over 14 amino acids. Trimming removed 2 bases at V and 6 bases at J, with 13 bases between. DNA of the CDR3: TGTGCCAGCAGTTTATCGCAGGGTATGCAGACCCAGTACTTC. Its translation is CASSLSQGMQTQYF.

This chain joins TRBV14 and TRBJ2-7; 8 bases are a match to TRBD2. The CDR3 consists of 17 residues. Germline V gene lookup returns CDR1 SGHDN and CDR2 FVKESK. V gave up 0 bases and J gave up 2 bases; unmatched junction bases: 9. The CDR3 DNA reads TGTGCCAGCAGCCAAGATTTTACTAGCGGATATACCTACGAGCAGTACTTC. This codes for CASSQDFTSGYTYEQYF.

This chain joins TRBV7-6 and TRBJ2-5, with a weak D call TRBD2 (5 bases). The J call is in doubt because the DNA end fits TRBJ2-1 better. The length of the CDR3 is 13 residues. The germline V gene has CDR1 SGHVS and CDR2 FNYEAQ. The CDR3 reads CASSLAEAPKQFF. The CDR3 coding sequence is TGTGCCAGCAGCTTAGCGGAGGCCCCAAAGCAGTTCTTC.

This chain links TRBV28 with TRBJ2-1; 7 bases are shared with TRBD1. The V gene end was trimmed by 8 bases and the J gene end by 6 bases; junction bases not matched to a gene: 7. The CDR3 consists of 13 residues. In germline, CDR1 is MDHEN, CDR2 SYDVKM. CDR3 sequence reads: CASRSRQGNEQFF. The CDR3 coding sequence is TGTGCCAGCCGGTCGAGACAGGGCAATGAGCAGTTCTTC.

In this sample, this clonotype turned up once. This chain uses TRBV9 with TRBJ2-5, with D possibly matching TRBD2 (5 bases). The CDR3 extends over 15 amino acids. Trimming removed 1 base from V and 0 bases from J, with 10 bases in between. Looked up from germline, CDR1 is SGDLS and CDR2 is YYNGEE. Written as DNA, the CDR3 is TGTGCCAGCAGCGTATCCGGGGAGTACCAAGAGACCCAGTACTTC. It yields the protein CASSVSGEYQETQYF.

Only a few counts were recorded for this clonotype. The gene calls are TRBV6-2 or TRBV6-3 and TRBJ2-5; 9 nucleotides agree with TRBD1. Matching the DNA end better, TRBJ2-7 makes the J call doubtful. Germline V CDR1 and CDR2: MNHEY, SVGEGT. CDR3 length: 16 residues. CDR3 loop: CASSYISPGQGYEQYF. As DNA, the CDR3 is TGTGCCAGCAGTTACATATCACCGGGACAGGGCTACGAGCAGTACTTC.

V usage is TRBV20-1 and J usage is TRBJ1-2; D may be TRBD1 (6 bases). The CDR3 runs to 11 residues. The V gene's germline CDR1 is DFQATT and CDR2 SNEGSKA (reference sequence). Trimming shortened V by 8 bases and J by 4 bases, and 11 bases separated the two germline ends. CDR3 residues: CSCRTAYGYTF. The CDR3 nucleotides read TGCAGTTGCCGGACAGCCTATGGCTACACCTTC.

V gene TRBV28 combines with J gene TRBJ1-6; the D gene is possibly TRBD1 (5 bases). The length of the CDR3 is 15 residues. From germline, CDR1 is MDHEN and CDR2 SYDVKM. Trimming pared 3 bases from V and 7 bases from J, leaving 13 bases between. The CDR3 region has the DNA TGTGCCAGCAGTTTCTCGGGGGGATTGAATTCACCCCTCCACTTT. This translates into CASSFSGGLNSPLHF.

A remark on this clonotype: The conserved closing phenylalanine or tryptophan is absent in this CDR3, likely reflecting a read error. This CDR3 is CSAWRGDLAKNIQYV. DNA of the CDR3: TGCAGTGCTTGGCGGGGAGATCTAGCCAAAAACATTCAGTACGTC. The chain uses TRBV20-1 and TRBJ2-4, with D perhaps matching TRBD2 (6 bases). CDR3 length equals 15 residues. From germline, CDR1 is DFQATT and CDR2 SNEGSKA (reference sequence). Trimming stripped 5 bases from V and 0 bases from J, with 14 bases between.

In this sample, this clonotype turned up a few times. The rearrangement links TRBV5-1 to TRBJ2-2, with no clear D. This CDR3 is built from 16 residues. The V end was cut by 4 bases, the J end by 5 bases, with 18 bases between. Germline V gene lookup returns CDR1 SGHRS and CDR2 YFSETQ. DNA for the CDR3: TGCGCCAGCAGCGTCCGTTCTCTGGGGAAGACCGGGGAGCTGTTTTTT. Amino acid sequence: CASSVRSLGKTGELFF.

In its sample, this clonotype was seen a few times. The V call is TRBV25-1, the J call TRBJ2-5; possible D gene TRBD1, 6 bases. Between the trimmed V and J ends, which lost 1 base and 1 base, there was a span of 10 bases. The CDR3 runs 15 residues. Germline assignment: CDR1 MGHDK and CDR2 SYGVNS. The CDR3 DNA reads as TGTGCCAGCAGTGAATCGACGGACAGCCAAGAGACCCAGTACTTC. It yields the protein CASSESTDSQETQYF.

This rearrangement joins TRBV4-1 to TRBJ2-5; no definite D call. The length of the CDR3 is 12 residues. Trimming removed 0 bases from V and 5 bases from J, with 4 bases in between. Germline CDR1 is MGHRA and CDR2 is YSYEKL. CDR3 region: CASSQDTETQYF. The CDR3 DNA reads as TGCGCCAGCAGCCAAGACACCGAGACCCAGTACTTC.

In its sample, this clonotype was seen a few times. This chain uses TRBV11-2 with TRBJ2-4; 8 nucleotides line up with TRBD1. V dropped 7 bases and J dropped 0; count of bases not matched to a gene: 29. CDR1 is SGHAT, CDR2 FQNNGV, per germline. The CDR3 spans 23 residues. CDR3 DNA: TGTGCCAGCAACCCCCGTTACCAGTTACCCGGGACAGGCCGACAACTAGCCAAAAACATTCAGTACTTC. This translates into CASNPRYQLPGTGRQLAKNIQYF.

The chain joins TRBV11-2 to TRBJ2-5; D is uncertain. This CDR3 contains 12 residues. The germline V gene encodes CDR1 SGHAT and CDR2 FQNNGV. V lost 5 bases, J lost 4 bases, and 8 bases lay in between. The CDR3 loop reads CASSPPTETQYF. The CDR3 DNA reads TGTGCCAGCAGCCCCCCGACAGAGACCCAGTACTTC. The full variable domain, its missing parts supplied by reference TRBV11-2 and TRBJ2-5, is EAGVAQSPRYKIIEKRQSVAFWCNPISGHATLYWYQQILGQGPKLLIQFQNNGVVDDSQLPKDRFSAERLKGVDSTLKIQPAKLEDSAVYLCASSPPTETQYFGPGTRLLVL.